A selection of T cell receptor beta chains follows, all from one sample in a study of Tregs in tolerant kidney transplant recipients. Clones were sequenced by immunoSEQ multiplex PCR, and TCRdb holds only the in-frame ones, with some missing. Here the sample spans tens of thousands of clones, roughly nine tenths being singletons. Specimen: CD4+ T cells from blood, collected before the transplant. These receptors all come from a human donor who received a combined kidney and bone marrow transplant. CDR3s include the opening cysteine and the closing phenylalanine or tryptophan. Each record gives: J gene, D gene, clone size, V gene, CDR3 DNA, CDR3 protein. D genes are given only for firm matches. For some rows the clone size is stated as once, few or many, or as a class when expanded; others skip it.

TRBJ1-1 TRBD1 . TRBV29-1 TGCAGCTTAAACTGGACAGGGGAGATTGGTTTTGTCACTGAAGCTTTCTTT CSLNWTGEIGFVTEAFF
TRBJ2-5 TRBD2 . TRBV29-1 TGCAGCGTTGAAACTAGCGGGGGGGAGACCCAGTACTTC CSVETSGGETQYF
TRBJ1-5 . . TRBV7-9 TGTGCCAGCAGCTTAGACTCGTCACAGATCAATCAGCCCCAGCATTTT CASSLDSSQINQPQHF
TRBJ1-2 TRBD1 . TRBV5-4 TGTGCCAGCAGCTATGGACAGGGGCCTGGCTACACCTTC CASSYGQGPGYTF
TRBJ2-1 . . TRBV7-2 TGTGCCAGCAGCAGGTCAGGGGGGAGTATAGACAATGAGCAGTTCTTC CASSRSGGSIDNEQFF
TRBJ1-2 TRBD1 . TRBV11-1 TGTGCCAGCAGCTTCACTACAGGGGGCAGAGGCTACACCTTC CASSFTTGGRGYTF
TRBJ2-5 . . TRBV7-9 TGTGCCAGCACCGATAAAGGGGGACGAAAGGGTGGTCAGTACTTC CASTDKGGRKGGQYF
TRBJ1-1 . once TRBV30 TGTGCCTGGAGCGGACAGTTCATGAACACTGAAGCTTTCTTT CAWSGQFMNTEAFF
TRBJ2-5 . . TRBV5-1 TGCGCCAGCAGCTTAACCCACGGGAGCCAAGAGACCCAGTACTTC CASSLTHGSQETQYF
TRBJ1-2 . . TRBV20-1 TGCAGTGCTAACATCGGAGGAGGCTACACCTTC CSANIGGGYTF
TRBJ1-1 TRBD1 . TRBV5-1 TGCGCCAGCAGCGGCGGGACAGCGAACACTGAAGCTTTCTTT CASSGGTANTEAFF
TRBJ2-7 TRBD1 . TRBV5-6 TGTGCCAGCAGCGGCGTGGGACAGGGGGCTGCGGAGCAGTACTTC CASSGVGQGAAEQYF
TRBJ2-2 . . TRBV2 TGTGCCAGCAGCGCTAAGAACCTAGGGGTCGGGGAGCTGTTTTTT CASSAKNLGVGELFF
TRBJ2-7 . . TRBV5-8 TGTGCCAGCAGCGGATACAGGGTGGGGAACTACGAGCAGTACTTC CASSGYRVGNYEQYF
TRBJ2-7 . . TRBV5-1 TGCGCCAGCAGCTTGGATCCAGGGTACTCCTACGAGCAGTACTTC CASSLDPGYSYEQYF
TRBJ2-1 TRBD2 . TRBV27 TGTGCCAGCAGTTTTTCTATGGACAGACACGGACTAGCGGGCGACAATGAGCAGTTCTTC CASSFSMDRHGLAGDNEQFF
TRBJ2-1 . . TRBV7-9 TGTGCCAGCAGCTCCCTAGGGGTACACAATGAGCAGTTCTTC CASSSLGVHNEQFF
TRBJ1-5 . few TRBV5-1 TGCGCCAGCAGCTTGGGGGCCAGTGATAGCAATCAGCCCCAGCATTTT CASSLGASDSNQPQHF
TRBJ1-4 TRBD1 . TRBV11-2 TGTGCCAGCAGCTCTCAGGGGGCGGGTGAAAAACTGTTTTTT CASSSQGAGEKLFF
TRBJ1-5 TRBD1 . TRBV27 TGTGCCAGCAGCGGGACAGGGGGCTGGCAGCCCCAGCATTTT CASSGTGGWQPQHF
TRBJ2-7 . . TRBV4-3 TGCGCCAGCAGCGCCTCCGGGACATACCCCTACGAGCAGTACTTC CASSASGTYPYEQYF
TRBJ2-5 TRBD2 . TRBV5-1 TGCGCCAGCAGCTTGAGTCCAGCGGGAGGGCCCGAGACCCAGTACTTC CASSLSPAGGPETQYF
TRBJ2-7 TRBD2 . TRBV4-2 TGTGCCAGCAGCCAGGCCGGGACTAGCGGGGCCGAGCAGTACTTC CASSQAGTSGAEQYF
TRBJ2-5 TRBD2 . TRBV4-2 TGTGCCAGCAGCCTCCTAGCGGGAGCCCAAGGGGAGACCCAGTACTTC CASSLLAGAQGETQYF
TRBJ1-5 TRBD1 . TRBV7-8 TGTGCCAGCAGTTCCGGGACAGACTATTATAGCAATCAGCCCCAGCATTTT CASSSGTDYYSNQPQHF
TRBJ2-4 . . TRBV6-1 TGTGCCAGCAGTGAAGGAGGGAACAAAAACATTCAGTACTTC CASSEGGNKNIQYF
TRBJ2-1 TRBD1 . TRBV11-1 TGTGCCAGCAGCTCTAGCAGGGGGCGCCTTGAGCAGTTCTTC CASSSSRGRLEQFF
TRBJ2-3 TRBD1 . TRBV6-5 TGTGCCAGCAAGGGACAGTCCACAGATACGCAGTATTTT CASKGQSTDTQYF
TRBJ2-7 TRBD1 few TRBV5-5 TGTGCCAGCAGCGAAGACCCGGGACAGGGGACCCGGAGCGGGTACTTC CASSEDPGQGTRSGYF
TRBJ2-5 TRBD2 . TRBV5-1 TGCGCCAGCAGCTTGGGGGCAAGGACTAGCGGGGGAGAGACCCAGTACTTC CASSLGARTSGGETQYF
TRBJ1-1 TRBD1 . TRBV9 TGTGCCAGCAGCGCATCCAACAGGGGGAACACTGAAGCTTTCTTT CASSASNRGNTEAFF
TRBJ2-1 TRBD2 few TRBV9 TGTGCCAGCAGCGTAGGACTAGCGGGAAAGTACAATGAGCAGTTCTTC CASSVGLAGKYNEQFF
TRBJ2-7 . once TRBV5-6 TGTGCCAGCCACCGGGACTTCACCTACGAGCAGTACTTC CASHRDFTYEQYF
TRBJ2-7 . . TRBV9 TGTGCCAGCAGCGCCAGGGGCGGCGAGCAGTACTTC CASSARGGEQYF
TRBJ1-4 . . TRBV6-5 TGTGCCAGCAGTTACTCCGCCAGTCTTAATGAAAAACTGTTTTTT CASSYSASLNEKLFF
TRBJ1-5 . . TRBV10-2 TGCGCCAGCAGTGAACAGGGAAGTCAGCCCCAGCATTTT CASSEQGSQPQHF
TRBJ2-7 TRBD1 few TRBV28 TGTGCCAGCAGTTTAGTACAGGGGGATCCCTACGAGCAGTACTTC CASSLVQGDPYEQYF
TRBJ2-7 TRBD1 . TRBV2 TGTGCCAGCAACCCTAGGACAGGCACCTACGAGCAGTACTTC CASNPRTGTYEQYF
TRBJ2-5 TRBD1 . TRBV5-4 TGTGCCAGCCAGACAGGGGGACAAGAGACCCAGTACTTC CASQTGGQETQYF
TRBJ2-2 TRBD2 . TRBV28 TGTGCCGCCGGGACTAGCGGGAGGAAGTCCGGGGAGCTGTTTTTT CAAGTSGRKSGELFF
TRBJ2-5 . . TRBV10-2 TGCGCCAGCAGGGCGGGCCCAAAAGAGACCCAGTACTTC CASRAGPKETQYF
TRBJ2-7 TRBD2 . TRBV28 TGTGCCAGCAGTTTCTACGAATGGGGGACTAGCGTATACGAGCAGTACTTC CASSFYEWGTSVYEQYF
TRBJ2-1 . . TRBV7-3 TGTGCCAGCAGCTTAATGGGGGCGAAGAGCTCCTACAATGAGCAGTTCTTC CASSLMGAKSSYNEQFF
TRBJ1-5 . . TRBV21-1 TGTGCCAGCAGCAAAGGGAGAGGGGACAGGGGCAATCAGCCCCAGCATTTT CASSKGRGDRGNQPQHF
TRBJ2-1 TRBD2 few TRBV30 TGTGCCTGGAGTGGAGTAGCGGGAGGGTCGTTCTACAATGAGCAGTTCTTC CAWSGVAGGSFYNEQFF
TRBJ2-1 TRBD2 . TRBV6-1 TGTGCCAGCAGTGGTCCTAGCGGCGTATACAATGAGCAGTTCTTC CASSGPSGVYNEQFF
TRBJ1-5 . . TRBV19 TGTGCCAGTAGTAACCAGCGTCAAGTCGATCAGCCCCAGCATTTT CASSNQRQVDQPQHF
TRBJ2-1 . . TRBV9 TGTGCCAGCAGCGCTACTAGCCGCCTTTCCCCCTACAATGAGCAGTTCTTC CASSATSRLSPYNEQFF
TRBJ2-1 . . TRBV9 TGTGCCAGCAGCGTAGGGTCAAGACGGGATGGTGAGCAGTTCTTC CASSVGSRRDGEQFF
TRBJ2-3 . . TRBV6-5 TGTGCCAGCAGAAGCACAGGGTTGGGCACAGATACGCAGTATTTT CASRSTGLGTDTQYF